Listed below are T cell receptor beta chains from one sample, sequenced in a study of beta chain features in type 1 diabetes. Libraries were prepared by immunoSEQ multiplex PCR; TCRdb keeps only in-frame clonotypes and omits some of them. Of 200,000 to 300,000 clones listed, more than 11% are singletons. The sample was naive CD4+ T cells from blood. These TCRs come from a young man with type 1 diabetes. The CDR3 runs from the conserved cysteine through the conserved F or W. The order of the fields is J gene, clone size, V gene, D gene, CDR3 protein, CDR3 DNA. The D gene is left open where the match is weak. For some rows the clone size is stated as once, few or many, or as a class when expanded; others skip it.

TRBJ2-1,.,TRBV5-1,.,CASSPETASSYNEQFF,TGCGCCAGCAGTCCCGAGACGGCTAGCTCCTACAATGAGCAGTTCTTC
TRBJ1-6,.,TRBV29-1,TRBD1,CSVGQGGSSPLHF,TGCAGCGTTGGACAGGGGGGAAGTTCACCCCTCCACTTT
TRBJ2-7,.,TRBV2,TRBD1,CASRGQLISYEQYF,TGTGCCAGCAGGGGACAGCTAATCTCCTACGAGCAGTACTTC
TRBJ2-1,few,TRBV6-1,TRBD2,CASSEVSEGSAGGRWNEQFF,TGTGCCAGCAGTGAAGTTTCAGAGGGCTCGGCGGGGGGCCGGTGGAATGAGCAGTTCTTC
TRBJ1-1,few,TRBV5-1,.,CASSWEGGLQNTEAFF,TGCGCCAGCAGCTGGGAGGGGGGCCTCCAGAACACTGAAGCTTTCTTT
TRBJ2-3,.,TRBV10-3,TRBD2,CAISSGSRGTDTQYF,TGTGCCATCAGTAGCGGGAGTCGAGGCACAGATACGCAGTATTTT
TRBJ2-1,.,TRBV5-5,TRBD1,CASSPGQGVDNEQFF,TGTGCCAGCAGCCCGGGACAGGGAGTCGACAATGAGCAGTTCTTC
TRBJ2-7,few,TRBV5-1,TRBD2,CASSLASGAPTYEQYF,TGCGCCAGCAGCTTGGCTAGCGGAGCACCAACCTACGAGCAGTACTTC
TRBJ2-3,few,TRBV5-1,TRBD2,CASSYGTSGRSTDTQYF,TGCGCCAGCAGCTACGGGACTAGCGGGAGGAGCACAGATACGCAGTATTTT
TRBJ1-2,.,TRBV9,TRBD1,CASSVEPQTGSGYTF,TGTGCCAGCAGCGTGGAGCCTCAGACAGGGAGCGGCTACACCTTC
TRBJ2-7,.,TRBV5-4,TRBD2,CASSPGERGGLSYEQYF,TGTGCCAGCAGCCCAGGGGAGCGGGGGGGCCTCTCCTACGAGCAGTACTTC
TRBJ2-3,.,TRBV18,TRBD2,CASCGTRSTDTQYF,TGTGCCAGCTGTGGGACTAGGAGCACAGATACGCAGTATTTT
TRBJ2-1,few,TRBV11-2,TRBD2,CASSALAGGPGEQFF,TGTGCCAGCAGCGCCCTAGCGGGGGGGCCCGGTGAGCAGTTCTTC
TRBJ1-5,few,TRBV19,TRBD1,CASTYGTGFNQPQHF,TGTGCCAGTACCTACGGGACAGGGTTCAATCAGCCCCAGCATTTT
TRBJ2-1,.,TRBV18,.,CASSPRSGGDEQFF,TGTGCCAGCTCCCCCCGGTCTGGAGGGGATGAGCAGTTCTTC
TRBJ2-3,few,TRBV5-5,.,CASSSRLARDTQYF,TGTGCCAGCAGCTCGCGACTGGCGAGAGATACGCAGTATTTT
TRBJ2-7,.,TRBV7-9,.,CASSSDSLYEQYF,TGTGCCAGCAGCTCCGACAGCCTCTACGAGCAGTACTTC
TRBJ1-1,few,TRBV19,.,CASSIGPAGEQAFF,TGTGCCAGTAGTATAGGACCGGCAGGGGAACAAGCTTTCTTT
TRBJ1-5,few,TRBV10-3,.,CAISESRGNQPQHF,TGTGCCATCAGTGAGAGCAGGGGCAATCAGCCCCAGCATTTT
TRBJ2-7,.,TRBV14,.,CASSQVDNVAFGQYF,TGTGCCAGCAGCCAGGTGGACAATGTGGCGTTTGGGCAGTACTTC
TRBJ2-2,once,TRBV5-1,TRBD1,CASSRTGGSGELFF,TGCGCCAGCAGCCGGACAGGGGGAAGCGGGGAGCTGTTTTTT
TRBJ2-2,few,TRBV30,.,CAWSPRWTGELFF,TGTGCCTGGAGCCCGCGTTGGACCGGGGAGCTGTTTTTT
TRBJ2-1,few,TRBV29-1,.,CSVEGWTVIDLQFF,TGCAGCGTTGAGGGGTGGACAGTCATTGATCTCCAGTTCTTC
TRBJ2-1,few,TRBV7-2,TRBD1,CASRTGDGSYNEQFF,TGTGCCAGCAGGACAGGGGACGGCTCCTACAATGAGCAGTTCTTC
TRBJ2-7,.,TRBV2,TRBD2,CASSGRSGLADEQYF,TGTGCCAGCAGTGGCCGCTCGGGACTAGCGGACGAGCAGTACTTC
TRBJ2-5,few,TRBV21-1,.,CASSRRTSGVQETQYF,TGTGCCAGCAGCAGAAGGACTAGCGGGGTTCAAGAGACCCAGTACTTC
TRBJ2-3,.,TRBV6-1,TRBD2,CASSETSGSGTDTQYF,TGTGCCAGCAGTGAAACCAGCGGGAGTGGAACAGATACGCAGTATTTT
TRBJ1-6,few,TRBV5-1,.,CASSLPSGSSSPLHF,TGCGCCAGCAGCTTACCCTCAGGGTCTAGTTCACCCCTCCACTTT
TRBJ2-3,.,TRBV2,.,CASSRDSRTDTQYF,TGTGCCAGCAGTAGAGACAGTAGGACAGATACGCAGTATTTT
TRBJ1-2,few,TRBV7-9,TRBD1,CASSHRGTGGAGGYTF,TGTGCCAGCAGCCATCGAGGGACAGGGGGCGCGGGAGGCTACACCTTC
TRBJ1-1,few,TRBV7-9,.,CASSLIQDINTEAFF,TGTGCCAGCAGCTTAATACAGGATATAAACACTGAAGCTTTCTTT
TRBJ2-5,.,TRBV6-5,TRBD2,CASTAPGGRETQYF,TGTGCCAGCACCGCCCCGGGGGGAAGAGAGACCCAGTACTTC
TRBJ1-1,.,TRBV4-2,TRBD1,CASSLWTGRNTEAFF,TGTGCCAGCAGCCTCTGGACAGGTCGGAACACTGAAGCTTTCTTT
TRBJ2-1,few,TRBV5-1,TRBD1,CASSLGQGTNEQFF,TGCGCCAGCAGCTTGGGACAGGGTACCAATGAGCAGTTCTTC
TRBJ2-1,.,TRBV29-1,.,CSVPGDTYNEQFF,TGCAGCGTCCCCGGGGACACCTACAATGAGCAGTTCTTC
TRBJ2-7,.,TRBV29-1,.,CSGGSFYEQYF,TGCAGCGGAGGTTCGTTCTACGAGCAGTACTTC
TRBJ1-5,few,TRBV10-3,.,CAISESGGGNQPQHF,TGTGCCATCAGTGAGTCGGGGGGAGGCAATCAGCCCCAGCATTTT
TRBJ2-6,.,TRBV19,.,CASTFRGGVSGANVLTF,TGTGCCAGTACCTTTCGAGGGGGAGTCTCTGGGGCCAACGTCCTGACTTTC
TRBJ2-1,few,TRBV7-9,TRBD2,CASSLYRGGPNEQFF,TGTGCCAGCAGCTTATATCGGGGGGGACCAAATGAGCAGTTCTTC
TRBJ2-7,few,TRBV19,TRBD2,CASSRTSGISYEQYF,TGTGCCAGTAGTAGGACTAGCGGGATCTCCTACGAGCAGTACTTC
TRBJ1-2,.,TRBV29-1,.,CSVEDQGQHGYTF,TGCAGCGTTGAAGATCAGGGACAACATGGCTACACCTTC
TRBJ1-1,.,TRBV23-1,TRBD1,CASSPNARTGNTEAFF,TGCGCCAGCAGTCCCAATGCTAGGACAGGAAACACTGAAGCTTTCTTT
TRBJ1-1,few,TRBV7-9,.,CASSLRTAANTEAFF,TGTGCCAGCAGCCTTCGGACAGCCGCCAACACTGAAGCTTTCTTT
TRBJ2-3,few,TRBV9,.,CASSVGIEGTDTQYF,TGTGCCAGCAGCGTAGGTATCGAGGGCACAGATACGCAGTATTTT
TRBJ1-2,few,TRBV5-5,.,CASSLEGERSYGYTF,TGTGCCAGCAGCTTGGAGGGGGAGCGGTCCTATGGCTACACCTTC
TRBJ2-2,.,TRBV19,.,CASSMTTQYTGELFF,TGTGCCAGTAGTATGACAACGCAATACACCGGGGAGCTGTTTTTT
TRBJ2-2,.,TRBV4-1,.,CASSQDGGVFLHGELFF,TGCGCCAGCAGCCAAGATGGAGGGGTCTTTCTTCACGGGGAGCTGTTTTTT
TRBJ1-5,.,TRBV30,.,CAWSGQGNQPQHF,TGTGCCTGGAGTGGACAGGGCAATCAGCCCCAGCATTTT
TRBJ1-4,few,TRBV2,.,CASSIEGFVFF,TGTGCCAGCAGTATAGAGGGCTTTGTGTTTTTT
TRBJ1-1,.,TRBV18,TRBD1,CASSPRTGGMNTEAFF,TGTGCCAGCTCACCACGGACAGGGGGGATGAACACTGAAGCTTTCTTT
TRBJ2-6,.,TRBV19,.,CASSIPGRLGSGANVLTF,TGTGCCAGTAGTATCCCCGGCCGACTCGGCTCTGGGGCCAACGTCCTGACTTTC
TRBJ2-7,.,TRBV5-4,TRBD2,CASSRGTSSYEQYF,TGTGCCAGCAGCCGCGGGACTAGCTCCTACGAGCAGTACTTC
TRBJ1-1,.,TRBV7-2,.,CASSPRTAKNTEAFF,TGTGCCAGCAGCCCGCGGACAGCAAAGAACACTGAAGCTTTCTTT
TRBJ2-1,few,TRBV18,TRBD2,CASSPTSGRGNEQFF,TGTGCCAGCTCGCCCACTAGCGGGAGGGGCAATGAGCAGTTCTTC
TRBJ2-2,few,TRBV11-2,.,CASSLPLTRAGELFF,TGTGCCAGCAGCTTACCTTTAACTAGGGCCGGGGAGCTGTTTTTT
TRBJ2-2,few,TRBV29-1,.,CSGLSAATGELFF,TGCAGCGGGCTGAGCGCGGCCACCGGGGAGCTGTTTTTT
TRBJ1-2,.,TRBV23-1,TRBD1,CASSQYPGQGFEGNYGYTF,TGCGCCAGCAGTCAATATCCGGGACAGGGGTTTGAGGGGAACTATGGCTACACCTTC